This T cell receptor (beta chain) was profiled in a study of blood T cell repertoires in COVID-19. Study-level information: The United States, Italy and Spain supplied acute and convalescent COVID-19 samples. PBMCs, B-cell-depleted T cells, or T cells provided the cDNA or gDNA that made up the material.

This CDR3 spans 15 amino acids. J gave up 7 bases and V 5 bases, and 11 bases lay outside the gene matches. The germline gives CDR1 SNHLY, CDR2 FYNNEI. How the authors handled the data: Using reference gene primer amplification, nucleated cell counts were estimated. TCRdb's table, derived via immunoSEQ multiplex PCR, lists solely in-frame clones and lacks some. Clonal size and the V and J genes are those of that table, whereas D and trimming came from the DNA. The table includes 90,000 to 150,000 clones, roughly three quarters detected once. The chain recombines TRBV2 with TRBJ2-7; 10 nucleotides line up with TRBD2. Sequencing was done on a sample of peripheral blood. The TCR comes from a woman aged 80 or over with acute or convalescent COVID-19. In DNA, the CDR3 is TGTGCCAGCAGTAACCTAGCGGGAGTATCTATGGAGCAGTACTTC. Encoded protein: CASSNLAGVSMEQYF.